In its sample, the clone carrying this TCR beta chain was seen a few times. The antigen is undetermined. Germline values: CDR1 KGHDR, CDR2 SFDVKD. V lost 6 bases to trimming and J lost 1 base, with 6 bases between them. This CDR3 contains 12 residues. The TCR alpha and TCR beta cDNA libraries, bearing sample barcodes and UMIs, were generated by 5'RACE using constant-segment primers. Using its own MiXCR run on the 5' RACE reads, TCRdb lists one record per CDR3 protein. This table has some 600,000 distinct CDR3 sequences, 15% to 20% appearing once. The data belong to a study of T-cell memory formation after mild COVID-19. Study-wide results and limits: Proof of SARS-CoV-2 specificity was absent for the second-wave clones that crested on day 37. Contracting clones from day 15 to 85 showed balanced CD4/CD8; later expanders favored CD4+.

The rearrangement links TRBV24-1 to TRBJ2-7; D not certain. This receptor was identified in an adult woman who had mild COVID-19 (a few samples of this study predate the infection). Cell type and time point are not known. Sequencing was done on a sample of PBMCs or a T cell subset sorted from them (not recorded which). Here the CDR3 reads CATSPGSYEQYF. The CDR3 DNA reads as TGTGCCACCAGTCCCGGTTCCTACGAGCAGTACTTC.